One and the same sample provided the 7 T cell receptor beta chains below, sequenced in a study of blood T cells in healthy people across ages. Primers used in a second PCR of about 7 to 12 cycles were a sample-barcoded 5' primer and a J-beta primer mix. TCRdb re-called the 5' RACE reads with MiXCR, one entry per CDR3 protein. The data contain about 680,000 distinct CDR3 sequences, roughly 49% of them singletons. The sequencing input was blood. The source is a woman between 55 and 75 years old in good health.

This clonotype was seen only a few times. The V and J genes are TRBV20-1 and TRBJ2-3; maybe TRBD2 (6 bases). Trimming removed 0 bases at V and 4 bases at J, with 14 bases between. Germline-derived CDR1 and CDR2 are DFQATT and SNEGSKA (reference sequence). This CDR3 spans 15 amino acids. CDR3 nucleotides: TGCAGTGCTAGAGATGGGCGCGGGATGGCAGATACGCAGTATTTT. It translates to CSARDGRGMADTQYF.

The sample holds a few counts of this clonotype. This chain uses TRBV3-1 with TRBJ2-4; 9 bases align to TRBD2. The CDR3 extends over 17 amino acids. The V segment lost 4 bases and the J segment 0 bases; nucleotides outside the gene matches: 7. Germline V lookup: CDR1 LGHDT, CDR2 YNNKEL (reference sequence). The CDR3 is CASSPRLAEIAKNIQYF. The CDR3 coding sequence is TGTGCCAGCAGCCCACGACTAGCGGAAATAGCCAAAAACATTCAGTACTTC.

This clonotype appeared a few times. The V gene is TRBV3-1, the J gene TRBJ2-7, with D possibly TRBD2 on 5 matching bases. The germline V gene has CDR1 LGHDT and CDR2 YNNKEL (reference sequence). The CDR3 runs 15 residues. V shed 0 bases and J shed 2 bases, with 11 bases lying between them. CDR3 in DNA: TGTGCCAGCAGCCAAGATCAGCTGGGAGCCTACGAGCAGTACTTC. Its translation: CASSQDQLGAYEQYF.

The CDR3 sequence is CASSPTGTGDIQYF. CDR3 DNA sequence: TGCGCCAGCAGCCCTACAGGGACGGGAGACATTCAGTACTTC. The chain couples TRBV5-1 to TRBJ2-4; D assignment may be TRBD1 or TRBD2 (6 bases each). V was shortened by 4 bases and J by 8 bases, with 16 bases between the two germline ends. There are 14 residues in the CDR3. CDR1 is SGHRS and CDR2 is YFSETQ in the germline V gene. The complete variable domain, with remaining parts taken from reference TRBV5-1 and TRBJ2-4, reads KAGVTQTPRYLIKTRGQQVTLSCSPISGHRSVSWYQQTPGQGLQFLFEYFSETQRNKGNFPGRFSGRQFSNSRSEMNVSTLELGDSALYLCASSPTGTGDIQYFGAGTRLSVL.

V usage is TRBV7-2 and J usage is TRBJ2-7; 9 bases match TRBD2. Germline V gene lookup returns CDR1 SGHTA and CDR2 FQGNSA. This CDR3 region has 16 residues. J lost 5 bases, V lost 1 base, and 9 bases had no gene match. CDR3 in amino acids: CASSLGGGRAYNEQYF. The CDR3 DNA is TGTGCCAGCAGCTTAGGTGGCGGGAGGGCTTATAACGAGCAGTACTTC.

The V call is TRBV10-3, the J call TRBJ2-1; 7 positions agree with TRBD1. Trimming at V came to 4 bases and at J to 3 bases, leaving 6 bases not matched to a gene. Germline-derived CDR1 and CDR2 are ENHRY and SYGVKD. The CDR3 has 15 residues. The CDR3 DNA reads TGTGCCATCAGTGCCAACAGGGGTATCTACAATGAGCAGTTCTTC. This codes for CAISANRGIYNEQFF.

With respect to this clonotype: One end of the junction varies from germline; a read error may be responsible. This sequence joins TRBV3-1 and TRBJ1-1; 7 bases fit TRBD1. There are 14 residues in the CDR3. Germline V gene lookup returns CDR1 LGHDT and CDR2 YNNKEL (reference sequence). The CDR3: CASSQAGGETEAFF. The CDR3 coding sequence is TGTGCTAGCAGCCAAGCAGGGGGGGAGACTGAAGCTTTCTTT.